The next 9 T cell receptor beta chains were all read from a single sample in a study of blood T cell repertoires in COVID-19. Here immunoSEQ multiplex PCR was the method, and the copy in TCRdb shows in-frame clones only, minus some. The sample records 130,000 to 150,000 clones, 80% being singletons. Specimen: peripheral blood. The receptor source for this set is a woman between 50 and 59 years old with acute or convalescent COVID-19.

This sequence joins TRBV30 and TRBJ1-3; 9 bases align to TRBD1. The length of the CDR3 is 15 residues. In germline, CDR1 is GTSNPN, CDR2 SVGIG (reference sequence). The V and J ends lost 5 bases and 1 base, in that order; junction bases with no gene match: 6. Here the CDR3 DNA reads TGTGCCTGGCGACAGGGGGTCAGTTCTGGAAACACCATATATTTT. Its protein is CAWRQGVSSGNTIYF.

This chain links TRBV5-3 with TRBJ1-1; D not resolved. TRBV5-3 is treated as an ORF (open reading frame) with a function not yet certain. Trimming removed 0 bases from V and 1 base from J, with 7 bases in between. The CDR3 spans 14 residues. The CDR3 region is CARSLAVANTEAFF. The CDR3 DNA sequence: TGTGCCAGAAGCTTGGCCGTAGCGAACACTGAAGCTTTCTTT.

The J gene is TRBJ2-7, the V gene TRBV5-1; 7 positions agree with TRBD1. Germline CDR1 and CDR2: SGHRS and YFSETQ. V was clipped by 5 bases and J by 6 bases; unmatched bases: 14. The CDR3 is 15 residues long. CDR3 sequence (DNA): TGCGCCAGCAGTTTATCAAACAGGGGAACTGGCGAGCAGTACTTC. Translating it yields CASSLSNRGTGEQYF.

J is TRBJ2-1 and V is TRBV29-1; 12 bases fit TRBD1. The CDR3 spans 13 residues. Germline V gene data show CDR1 as SQVTM and CDR2 as ANQGSEA. V was clipped by 5 bases and J by 8 bases; unmatched bases: 4. The CDR3 coding sequence is TGCAGCGTTCTGGGGACAGGGGGCTATGAGCAGTTCTTC. Translated: CSVLGTGGYEQFF.

The chain couples TRBV28 to TRBJ1-2, with D perhaps TRBD1 (5 bases). The ends were cut back, 3 bases at V and 7 bases at J, with 12 bases in the middle. This CDR3 contains 13 residues. Germline values: CDR1 MDHEN, CDR2 SYDVKM. The CDR3 sequence is CASSFTGLLGYTF. The CDR3 coding sequence is TGTGCCAGCAGTTTCACAGGCCTGCTTGGCTACACCTTC.

This clone was seen at least ten times. This sequence joins TRBV2 and TRBJ2-2; TRBD1 is a possible D gene (5 bases). CDR1 and CDR2 (germline): SNHLY, FYNNEI. The CDR3 runs to 16 residues. V gave up 3 bases and J gave up 1 base, with 12 bases separating them. In DNA form, the CDR3 reads TGTGCCAGCAGTGATATACAGACAGAGAACACCGGGGAGCTGTTTTTT. Translation: CASSDIQTENTGELFF. The complete variable domain, with remaining parts taken from reference TRBV2 and TRBJ2-2, reads EPEVTQTPSHQVTQMGQEVILRCVPISNHLYFYWYRQILGQKVEFLVSFYNNEISEKSEIFDDQFSVERPDGSNFTLKIRSTKLEDSAMYFCASSDIQTENTGELFFGEGSRLTVL.

This chain links TRBV21-1 with TRBJ2-7; TRBD2, the table's D call, was not compared with the DNA. TRBV21-1 is annotated as a pseudogene. There are 15 residues in the CDR3. CDR3 sequence (DNA): TGTGCCAGCAGCAGTTTAACGGGGGGTTTTTACGAGCAGTACTTC. It yields the protein CASSSLTGGFYEQYF.

This clone turned up a few times. CDR3 nucleotide sequence: TGTGCCAGCACTTCACTAGCGGGGAGCACAGATACGCAGTATTTT. Protein sequence: CASTSLAGSTDTQYF. V usage is TRBV6-6 and J usage is TRBJ2-3, with TRBD2 matching 10 bases. V was pared by 7 bases and J by 0 bases, with 4 bases of the junction left unmatched. Germline V gene sequence: CDR1 MNHNY, CDR2 SVGAGI (reference sequence). This CDR3 comprises 15 residues.

This clone was seen more than once but under ten times. The genes are TRBV5-6 and TRBJ2-7, with 9 bases matching TRBD1. Germline lookup yields CDR1 SGHDT and CDR2 YYEEEE. This CDR3 has 15 amino acids. Losses at the gene ends were 6 bases for V and 4 bases for J; bases not matched to a gene: 11. For the CDR3, the DNA is TGTGCCAGCACCGTCAGCTGGGACAGGGCTTACGAGCAGTACTTC. Protein: CASTVSWDRAYEQYF.